These 27 T cell receptor beta chains were all obtained from the same sample, sequenced in a study of T cell repertoires in cytomegalovirus infection. MiXCR, run by TCRdb on the reads, gives a single entry per CDR3 protein. Of tens of thousands of distinct CDR3 sequences listed, around 40% are singletons. No antigen is known for these receptors. The sample here was CD8+ T cells from cultured PBMCs, taken from culture after CMV antigen stimulation. These TCRs come from a human donor in good health (CMV status not recorded). Some clones in this sample may be carry-over from other donors' samples.

This clonotype was seen a few times. This chain connects TRBV6-1 to TRBJ1-1, with D perhaps matching TRBD1 (6 bases). The ends were cut back, 2 bases at V and 5 bases at J, with 12 bases in the middle. This CDR3 has 14 amino acids. Germline CDR1 reads MNHNS; CDR2 reads SASEGT. CDR3 in DNA: TGTGCCAGCAGTGAACGGGGGCTGGAGACTGAAGCTTTCTTT. Its translation is CASSERGLETEAFF.

This clonotype was detected only a few times. The chain is built from TRBV20-1 and TRBJ2-7; D call uncertain. The germline CDR1 and CDR2 sequences are DFQATT and SNEGSKA (reference sequence). This CDR3 is 16 amino acids long. With 0 bases removed from V and 3 bases from J, the gap between germline ends came to 18 bases. Here the CDR3 reads CSARDPNLSADYEQYF. CDR3 in DNA: TGCAGTGCTAGAGATCCAAATTTGTCCGCCGACTACGAGCAGTACTTC.

As for this clonotype: A much larger clonotype is one base distant, so this may be a read error. The genes are TRBV7-2 and TRBJ2-4; 12 bases are shared with TRBD2. The CDR3 extends over 19 amino acids. Germline CDR1 and CDR2: SGHTA and FQGNSA. The DNA of the CDR3 is TGTGTCAGCAGCTTCCACCAAACCGGGACTAGCGGGTACAAAAACATTCAGTACTTC. This codes for CVSSFHQTGTSGYKNIQYF. The full variable domain, its missing parts supplied by reference TRBV7-2 and TRBJ2-4, is GAGVSQSPSNKVTEKGKDVELRCDPISGHTALYWYRQSLGQGLEFLIYFQGNSAPDKSGLPSDRFSAERTGGSVSTLTIQRTQQEDSAVYLCVSSFHQTGTSGYKNIQYFGAGTRLSVL.

A word on this clonotype: One end of the junction fails to match germline, which may point to a read error. V is TRBV27 and J is TRBJ1-2, with D maybe TRBD1 (5 bases). Per the germline V gene, CDR1 is MNHEY and CDR2 is SMNVEV (reference sequence). CDR3 length: 14 residues. The CDR3 nucleotides are TGTACCAGCAGTTTATCGCGCAGGGCGCGTGGCTACACCTTC. Its translation: CTSSLSRRARGYTF.

This chain uses TRBV19 with TRBJ2-7, with 9 bases that match TRBD1. Germline V gene lookup returns CDR1 LNHDA and CDR2 SQIVND (reference sequence). The CDR3 covers 16 residues. V lost 5 bases to trimming and J lost 4 bases; unmatched junction nucleotides: 12. CDR3 sequence (DNA): TGTGCCAGTAGTCTTAATTCCGGGACAGGGAAATACGAGCAGTACTTC. Amino acids: CASSLNSGTGKYEQYF.

V usage is TRBV27 and J usage is TRBJ1-1, with TRBD1 as a possible D gene (5 bases). The CDR3 covers 13 residues. Per germline, CDR1 MNHEY and CDR2 SMNVEV (reference sequence). V was shortened by 8 bases and J by 5 bases, with 15 bases between the two germline ends. The chain's CDR3 is CASATSGLTEAFF. The CDR3 region has the DNA TGTGCCAGCGCCACCTCAGGGTTAACTGAAGCTTTCTTT.

This clonotype showed up just a few times. The V call is TRBV11-2, the J call TRBJ2-2; TRBD1 is a possible D gene (6 bases). The V and J ends lost 5 bases and 4 bases respectively, with 11 bases between them. CDR3 length: 14 residues. CDR1 is SGHAT, CDR2 FQNNGV, per germline. The CDR3 DNA is TGTGCCAGCAGCAAAACAGGGAGCACCGGGGAGCTGTTTTTT. Protein product: CASSKTGSTGELFF. Filled out from reference TRBV11-2 and TRBJ2-2, the complete variable domain reads EAGVAQSPRYKIIEKRQSVAFWCNPISGHATLYWYQQILGQGPKLLIQFQNNGVVDDSQLPKDRFSAERLKGVDSTLKIQPAKLEDSAVYLCASSKTGSTGELFFGEGSRLTVL.

The J gene is TRBJ2-1, the V gene TRBV4-3, with 7 positions matching TRBD1. The V gene's germline CDR1 is LGHNA and CDR2 YSLEER. The CDR3 has 16 amino acids. J gave up 0 bases and V 4 bases, and 6 bases lay outside the gene matches. The CDR3 DNA reads as TGCGCCAGCAGCCGTTCCGGGACAGCCTCCTACAATGAGCAGTTCTTC. Translated, it gives CASSRSGTASYNEQFF.

The gene calls are TRBV7-2 and TRBJ1-1; D gene ambiguous. This CDR3 contains 13 residues. The germline V and J ends were trimmed by 2 bases and 1 base, with 5 bases remaining between them. Germline V gives CDR1 SGHTA, CDR2 FQGNSA. Written as DNA, the CDR3 is TGTGCCAGCAGCTTAAATAGGAACACTGAAGCTTTCTTT. Amino acid sequence: CASSLNRNTEAFF.

The rearrangement joins TRBV10-2 to TRBJ2-5, with D possibly called TRBD1 or TRBD2 (6 bases each). Germline CDR1 is WSHSY and CDR2 is SAAADI. V shed 2 bases and J shed 5 bases, with 12 bases lying between them. The CDR3 is 14 amino acids. CDR3 bases: TGCGCCAGCAGTGAGCTTGGGGGGCGGGAGACCCAGTACTTC. Its translation is CASSELGGRETQYF.

This clonotype was observed a few times. The rearrangement joins TRBV7-9 to TRBJ2-5; D unresolved. Trimming took 4 bases from V and 2 from J, leaving 20 bases between them. Germline V gene data show CDR1 as SEHNR and CDR2 as FQNEAQ (reference sequence). The CDR3 is made up of 17 amino acids. DNA of the CDR3: TGTGCCAGCAGCTCGCAACCGCTAAGACTGAGACAAGAGACCCAGTACTTC. It is translated as CASSSQPLRLRQETQYF.

V is TRBV7-2 and J is TRBJ2-5, with 11 bases aligning to TRBD2. Germline CDR1 SGHTA, CDR2 FQGNSA. The CDR3 contains 16 residues. Trimming cost V 5 bases and J 3 bases; bases outside gene matches: 8. This CDR3 is CASSPRIAGGEETQYF. CDR3 nucleotide sequence: TGTGCCAGCAGCCCCCGGATAGCGGGGGGGGAAGAGACCCAGTACTTC.

There are a few counts of this clonotype. The rearrangement joins TRBV7-6 to TRBJ2-5; D might be TRBD1 or TRBD2, each matching 6 bases. This CDR3 has 15 amino acids. Germline values: CDR1 SGHVS, CDR2 FNYEAQ. Trimming left V 7 bases short and J 7 bases short, with 22 bases between. The CDR3 protein is CASISGAGPVGTQYF. The CDR3 DNA is TGTGCCAGCATCTCGGGGGCAGGCCCGGTCGGGACCCAGTACTTC.

The chain is built from TRBV28 and TRBJ1-6, with 7 nucleotides matching TRBD1. The CDR3 runs 14 residues. In germline, CDR1 is MDHEN, CDR2 SYDVKM. V gave up 7 bases and J gave up 8 bases; unmatched junction bases: 8. The CDR3 loop reads CASITDRTHSPLHF. The CDR3 coding sequence is TGTGCCAGCATAACGGACAGGACACATTCACCCCTCCACTTT.

The CDR3 spells CASSPWGGAEVGELFF. CDR3 bases: TGTGCCAGCAGCCCCTGGGGGGGAGCGGAAGTCGGGGAGCTGTTTTTT. This chain uses TRBV11-3 with TRBJ2-2; 7 bases match TRBD2. Germline CDR1 SGHNT, CDR2 YENEEA. With V trimmed by 5 bases and J by 7 bases, 13 bases remained unmatched. The CDR3 sequence is 16 residues long.

The chain links TRBV12-3 or TRBV12-4 to TRBJ2-5; 8 nucleotides match TRBD1. V lost 5 bases, J lost 4 bases, and 9 bases stayed unmatched. The CDR3 loop spans 15 amino acids. The CDR3, as DNA: TGTGCCAGCAGTATAGGGACAGGCAGTGGAGAGACCCAGTACTTC. It yields the protein CASSIGTGSGETQYF.

This chain links TRBV7-8 with TRBJ2-7; 16 bases are a match to TRBD2. V dropped 4 bases and J dropped 6; count of bases not matched to a gene: 3. The CDR3 spans 15 residues. Germline V gives CDR1 SGHVS, CDR2 FQNEAQ. The CDR3 loop is CASSSGLAGGREQYF. The CDR3 bases are TGTGCCAGCAGCTCGGGACTAGCGGGAGGGCGCGAGCAGTACTTC.

The chain carries TRBV2 and TRBJ1-5, with D possibly being TRBD1 (5 bases). V lost 4 bases to trimming and J lost 1 base, with 11 bases between them. Germline V gives CDR1 SNHLY, CDR2 FYNNEI. There are 15 residues in the CDR3. The CDR3 loop reads CASSVQGLSNQPQHF. The DNA of the CDR3 is TGTGCCAGCAGTGTGCAGGGTTTAAGCAATCAGCCCCAGCATTTT.

The V call is TRBV29-1, the J call TRBJ2-4; 8 positions match TRBD2. Germline V CDR1 and CDR2: SQVTM, ANQGSEA. The J segment lost 9 bases and the V segment lost 1 base, leaving 11 bases of the junction unmatched. The CDR3 has 15 residues. CDR3 amino acids: CSVEGDSGIGVIQYF. The DNA for the CDR3 is TGCAGCGTTGAAGGTGATAGCGGGATTGGTGTCATTCAGTACTTC. Variable domain in full (rest from reference TRBV29-1 and TRBJ2-4): SAVISQKPSRDICQRGTSLTIQCQVDSQVTMMFWYRQQPGQSLTLIATANQGSEATYESGFVIDKFPISRPNLTFSTLTVSNMSPEDSSIYLCSVEGDSGIGVIQYFGAGTRLSVL.

The V and J genes are TRBV20-1 and TRBJ1-1, with unresolved D. The CDR3 totals 12 residues. V lost 1 base and J 1 base, leaving 4 bases between the germline ends. CDR1 and CDR2 from the germline V gene are DFQATT and SNEGSKA (reference sequence). The CDR3, as DNA: TGCAGTGCTAGAGGGCCGAACACTGAAGCTTTCTTT. It is translated as CSARGPNTEAFF.

The V call is TRBV19, the J call TRBJ1-6, with D perhaps matching TRBD1 (5 bases). CDR1 is LNHDA, CDR2 SQIVND, per germline (reference sequence). The CDR3 spans 13 residues. Trimming removed 3 bases at V and 10 bases at J, with 10 bases between. CDR3 bases: TGTGCCAGTAGTATGGCTGGGGCCTCACCCCTCCACTTT. Translating gives CASSMAGASPLHF.

The rearrangement uses TRBV6-2 or TRBV6-3 and TRBJ2-7; no reliable D call. The CDR3 loop spans 15 amino acids. Germline loops: CDR1 MNHEY, CDR2 SVGEGT. The V and J ends lost 3 bases and 1 base respectively, with 13 bases between them. Written as DNA, the CDR3 is TGTGCCAGCAGTTATTTCACCATGACATCCTACGAGCAGTACTTC. Translated: CASSYFTMTSYEQYF.

V is TRBV7-2 and J is TRBJ2-3; either TRBD1 or TRBD2 may fit D (5 bases each). CDR1 is SGHTA and CDR2 is FQGNSA in the germline V gene. V shed 4 bases and J shed 4 bases, with 18 bases lying between them. The CDR3 runs 16 residues. The CDR3 protein is CASSSPVGASADTQYF. The CDR3 DNA reads as TGTGCCAGCAGCTCCCCCGTCGGGGCATCGGCAGATACGCAGTATTTT.

The chain employs TRBV12-3 or TRBV12-4 and TRBJ1-6; TRBD1 is a possible D gene (6 bases). The CDR3 has 13 residues. Trimming took off 4 bases at V and 10 bases at J, with 11 bases between the two ends. The CDR3 bases are TGTGCCAGCAGTTGGGGGCACAAATCACCCCTCCACTTT. Translation gives CASSWGHKSPLHF.

The rearrangement uses TRBV19 and TRBJ2-1, with TRBD2 identical over 13 bases. The junction had 6 bases not matched to a gene; V was cut back by 10 bases and J by 6 bases. Germline CDR1 reads LNHDA; CDR2 reads SQIVND (reference sequence). The CDR3 loop spans 14 amino acids. Here the CDR3 DNA reads TGTGCCACCCAGGGACTAGCGGGACTCAATGAGCAGTTCTTC. It is translated as CATQGLAGLNEQFF.

In this sample, this clonotype turned up a few times. This chain joins TRBV4-3 and TRBJ1-2; D might be TRBD1 (5 bases). Germline CDR1 and CDR2: LGHNA and YSLEER. V shed 4 bases and J shed 6 bases, with 12 bases lying between them. The CDR3 loop spans 13 amino acids. CDR3 DNA: TGCGCCAGCAGCCCTTCTACGGGGGATGGCTACACCTTC. Residues: CASSPSTGDGYTF.

This chain connects TRBV7-9 to TRBJ1-6; maybe TRBD1 (5 bases). Germline CDR1 SEHNR, CDR2 FQNEAQ (reference sequence). This CDR3 contains 16 residues. The germline V and J ends were trimmed by 3 bases and 11 bases, with 20 bases remaining between them. CDR3 protein: CASSLGPETSSPPLHF. The CDR3 DNA reads TGTGCCAGCAGCTTGGGGCCGGAGACTAGCAGTCCACCCCTCCACTTT.